The 8 T cell receptor beta chains given below trace back to one sample, sequenced in a study of T cells in Graves' hyperthyroidism and ophthalmopathy. The investigators amplified TCR beta CDR3 regions from RNA transcripts. HTBI primers were employed in a first-round RT-PCR of the TCR CDR3. MiXCR, applied by TCRdb to the multiplex PCR reads, yields one record per CDR3 protein. Here the sample spans 250,000 to 300,000 distinct CDR3 sequences, less than 15% being singletons. Specimen: blood. The receptor source for this set is a woman aged 30 to 39 with Graves' hyperthyroidism that later progressed to Graves' ophthalmopathy.

This clonotype has a count of ten or more. The CDR3 nucleotides are TGTGCCAGCACATTCAGACAGGGCGAGCAGTACTTC. Its protein product is CASTFRQGEQYF. The chain couples TRBV2 to TRBJ2-7, with 7 nucleotides matching TRBD1. The CDR3 totals 12 residues. Germline assignment: CDR1 SNHLY and CDR2 FYNNEI. With 7 bases clipped from V and 6 bases from J, the junction kept 6 bases outside the gene matches.

The chain has TRBV3-1 and TRBJ2-5; TRBD2 matches 7 bases. The germline gives CDR1 LGHDT, CDR2 YNNKEL (reference sequence). Trimming at V came to 1 base and at J to 2 bases, leaving 10 bases not matched to a gene. The CDR3 runs to 17 residues. The CDR3 DNA reads TGTGCCAGCAGCCAAGTTCACAGCGGGGTACTACAAGAGACCCAGTACTTC. Residues: CASSQVHSGVLQETQYF.

This clonotype was found many times. The chain has TRBV6-1 and TRBJ2-7; no clear D gene. The CDR3 is 13 residues long. The V and J ends lost 1 base and 4 bases respectively, with 8 bases between them. In germline, CDR1 is MNHNS, CDR2 SASEGT. CDR3: CASSEGYGYEQYF. CDR3 bases: TGTGCCAGCAGTGAAGGGTACGGATACGAGCAGTACTTC.

This clonotype has ten or more counts. At one boundary the junction diverges from the germline segment, which might be a read error. The V and J genes are TRBV5-1 and TRBJ2-5; 7 bases are a match to TRBD1. Germline loops: CDR1 SGHRS, CDR2 YFSETQ. The CDR3 has 13 amino acids. CDR3 bases: TGTGCCAGCTCACGGGACAGCCAAGAGACCCAGTACTTC. Translation: CASSRDSQETQYF.

This clonotype occurred a few times. The chain is built from TRBV7-9 and TRBJ1-1; D unclear. The germline V gene encodes CDR1 SEHNR and CDR2 FQNEAQ (reference sequence). The CDR3 extends over 14 amino acids. V lost 0 bases to trimming and J lost 6 bases, with 11 bases between them. The CDR3 protein is CASSLARGSAEAFF. The DNA of the CDR3 is TGTGCCAGCAGCTTAGCGCGGGGTTCGGCTGAAGCTTTCTTT.

This clonotype came up many times. The chain has TRBV4-3 and TRBJ2-7; D assignment may be TRBD1 or TRBD2 (6 bases each). This CDR3 has 16 amino acids. V lost 4 bases and J 2 bases, leaving 18 bases between the germline ends. Germline assignment: CDR1 LGHNA and CDR2 YSLEER. This CDR3 reads CASSPSGGTLTYEQYF. DNA of the CDR3: TGCGCCAGCAGCCCCTCAGGAGGGACACTTACCTACGAGCAGTACTTC.

In this sample, this clonotype turned up many times. V is TRBV12-3 or TRBV12-4 and J is TRBJ1-2; D is unclear. V gave up 3 bases and J gave up 5 bases, with 10 bases separating them. The CDR3 is made up of 13 amino acids. CDR3 residues: CASSLETAYGYTF. The CDR3 nucleotides read TGTGCCAGCAGTTTGGAGACCGCGTATGGCTACACCTTC.

This clonotype was counted many times. The chain links TRBV7-9 to TRBJ2-1, with D possibly being TRBD2 (5 bases). The CDR3 is made up of 14 amino acids. CDR1 and CDR2 (germline): SEHNR, FQNEAQ (reference sequence). V lost 3 bases, J lost 7 bases, and 13 bases lay in between. The CDR3 bases are TGTGCCAGCAGCTTGCTAGCCGGCCTTAATGAGCAGTTCTTC. This codes for CASSLLAGLNEQFF.